These T cell receptor beta chains were read from a single sample in a study of shared clonotypes between healthy human individuals. The assay was immunoSEQ multiplex PCR, and TCRdb's table has in-frame clones only and misses some. This table has roughly 1.5 million clones, nearly 99% appearing once. Sequences were obtained from naive CD4+ T cells sorted from blood. The source is a man younger than 45 in good health. Both conserved end residues are part of each CDR3. The order of the fields is V gene, clone size, CDR3 protein. Size tells how often a clone was seen (once, few, many) or the class of an expanded clone, and some rows leave it out.

TRBV5-1 | NA | CASSLDSPGGELFF
TRBV6-1 | NA | CASSEGQGNTEAFF
TRBV6-1 | NA | CASTITGYEQYF
TRBV25-1 | NA | CASSARDRQYF
TRBV19 | NA | CASSETGGTGELFF
TRBV19 | NA | CASSIRADEQYF
TRBV18 | NA | CASSPLAGGGEQFF
TRBV28 | NA | CASSELYRTGYEQFF
TRBV10-1 | NA | CASSDRRGNLSYEQYF
TRBV7-9 | NA | CASSLWLAGGLPDTQYF
TRBV27 | NA | CASSPTRTRSTDTQYF
TRBV5-1 | NA | CASSFRAVSGTGGELFF
TRBV11-2 | NA | CASSLDAVAPYGYTF
TRBV5-4 | NA | CASSWGGLAGVGEQFF
TRBV4-1 | NA | CASSQDPPIQETQYF
TRBV10-3 | NA | CAISESYGATDTQYF
TRBV15 | NA | CATSRDWGRQGDEQYF
TRBV5-4 | NA | CASSLGTDLEKLFF
TRBV5-1 | NA | CASSHEMGQGVYGYTF
TRBV18 | once | CASSPRTRGTLSSGNTIYF
TRBV5-6 | once | CASTPWDLANTGELFF
TRBV27 | NA | CASSFQGTDTQYF
TRBV7-9 | NA | CASSLDGDSGNTIYF
TRBV5-4 | NA | CASSLAGQGRADTQYF
TRBV6-1 | NA | CASSVGVWGGYTF
TRBV5-4 | NA | CASSLPTGTTYGYTF
TRBV4-3 | NA | CASSQTTSGSGEQYF
TRBV28 | NA | CASSLGPWGQYF
TRBV18 | NA | CASSPGDLSYEQYF
TRBV7-9 | NA | CASSRRTGRETQYF
TRBV7-3 | NA | CASSRVAGNYNEQFF
TRBV5-4 | NA | CASSSGLAGVGEETQYF
TRBV7-9 | NA | CASSSYGRAVREAKNIQYF
TRBV10-1 | NA | CASSEYASGTAYNEQFF
TRBV2 | NA | CASSREYEQYF
TRBV6-5 | NA | CASSSSGPKTNYGYTF
TRBV7-2 | NA | CASIRRGGDYNEQFF
TRBV6-4 | NA | CASSEQGALGTGELFF
TRBV18 | NA | CASSPRTGEQGGYTF
TRBV7-9 | NA | CASSLNGNGYTF
TRBV4-2 | NA | CASSPLSGSQETQYF
TRBV5-1 | NA | CASSLGGQNEQYF
TRBV11-2 | NA | CASRASGRGTYEQYF
TRBV18 | NA | CASSAGQGAFQPQHF
TRBV28 | once | CASRNLDGTSNQPQHF
TRBV2 | NA | CASSEARQNTGELFF
TRBV5-4 | NA | CASSLDPSGSTDTQYF
TRBV29-1 | NA | CSVVSGRDEAFF
TRBV27 | NA | CASSLRPGEGNEQFF
TRBV19 | NA | CASRAERQNTEAFF
TRBV5-1 | NA | CASSPPGRGDNEQFF
TRBV7-9 | NA | CASRPGGARDTQYF
TRBV7-8 | NA | CASSRWDETTGELFF